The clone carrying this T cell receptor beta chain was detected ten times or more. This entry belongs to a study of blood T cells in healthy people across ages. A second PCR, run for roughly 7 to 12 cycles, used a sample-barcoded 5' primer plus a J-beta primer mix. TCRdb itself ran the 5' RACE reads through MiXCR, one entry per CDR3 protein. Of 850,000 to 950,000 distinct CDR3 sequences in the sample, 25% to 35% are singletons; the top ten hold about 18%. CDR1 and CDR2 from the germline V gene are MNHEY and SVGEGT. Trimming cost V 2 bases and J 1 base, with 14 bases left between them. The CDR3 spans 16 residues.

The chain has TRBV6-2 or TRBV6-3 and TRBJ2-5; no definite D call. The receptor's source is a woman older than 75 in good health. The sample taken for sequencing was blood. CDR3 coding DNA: TGTGCCAGCAGTTACCGCCTCCGACGGATCCAAGAGACCCAGTACTTC. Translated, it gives CASSYRLRRIQETQYF.